This entry lists 14 T cell receptor beta chains sequenced from one sample in a study of T cells in Graves' hyperthyroidism and ophthalmopathy. Using RNA transcripts as the source, TCR beta CDR3 regions were amplified. The HTBI primer set served for first-round RT-PCR of the TCR CDR3. TCRdb processed the multiplex PCR reads anew with MiXCR; each CDR3 protein has one entry. The sample holds over 450,000 distinct CDR3 sequences; over 13% are singletons and the top ten take around 17%. The sequenced material came from blood. Receptors originate from a woman younger than 35 with Graves' hyperthyroidism.

The chain combines TRBV18 with TRBJ1-3; 8 bases fit TRBD1. The CDR3 consists of 16 residues. V was pared by 3 bases and J by 0 bases, with 4 bases of the junction left unmatched. Germline V CDR1 and CDR2: KGHSH, LQKENI. CDR3 nucleotides: TGTGCCAGCTCACCGGGGGGACAGGCCTCTGGAAACACCATATATTTT. Translated: CASSPGGQASGNTIYF.

This clonotype appeared many times. The V gene is TRBV7-9, the J gene TRBJ1-1, with 10 bases that match TRBD1. Germline V gives CDR1 SEHNR, CDR2 FQNEAQ (reference sequence). After removal of 1 base from V and 1 base from J, the junction contained 6 bases not matched to a gene. The CDR3 is 17 residues long. Here the CDR3 reads CASSLGDRGHGNTEAFF. The CDR3 DNA reads as TGTGCCAGCAGCTTAGGGGACAGGGGACATGGGAACACTGAAGCTTTCTTT.

This clonotype appeared a few times. The rearrangement links TRBV19 to TRBJ1-1; D unresolved. CDR1 is LNHDA and CDR2 is SQIVND in the germline V gene (reference sequence). The CDR3 has 14 amino acids. Trimming stripped 4 bases from V and 4 bases from J, with 13 bases between. For the CDR3, the DNA is TGTGCCAGTAGTACCTCTACTGGGAGCACTGAAGCTTTCTTT. Its protein is CASSTSTGSTEAFF. The complete variable domain, with remaining parts taken from reference TRBV19 and TRBJ1-1, reads DGGITQSPKYLFRKEGQNVTLSCEQNLNHDAMYWYRQDPGQGLRLIYYSQIVNDFQKGDIAEGYSVSREKKESFPLTVTSAQKNPTAFYLCASSTSTGSTEAFFGQGTRLTVV.

Worth noting for this clonotype: A much larger clone lies one base from this, so it may be a read error. This chain uses TRBV28 with TRBJ1-2; 7 positions agree with TRBD1. The CDR3 totals 12 residues. Germline V lookup: CDR1 MDHEN, CDR2 SYDVKM. CDR3 in DNA: TGTGCCAGCTTGTGGACAGGAAATGGCTCCACCTTC. As protein: CASLWTGNGSTF.

This clonotype was seen repeatedly, ten times or more. V usage is TRBV13 and J usage is TRBJ2-2, with D perhaps TRBD1 (6 bases). V was pared by 5 bases and J by 6 bases, with 13 bases between. Germline-derived CDR1 and CDR2 are PRHDT and FYEKMQ (reference sequence). There are 14 residues in the CDR3. CDR3 DNA: TGTGCCAGCAGCGCCTCCTACAGGGCCGGGGAGCTGTTTTTT. Translating it yields CASSASYRAGELFF.

The J gene is TRBJ1-2, the V gene TRBV3-1, with TRBD1 identical over 8 bases. CDR1 is LGHDT and CDR2 is YNNKEL in the germline V gene (reference sequence). The CDR3 is 13 residues long. V shed 3 bases, J shed 7 bases, and the junction held 4 bases outside the gene matches. The CDR3 DNA is TGTGCCAGCAGCCATGCGGGACAGGCTGGCTACACCTTC. It codes for CASSHAGQAGYTF.

There are many counts of this clonotype. This chain links TRBV13 with TRBJ2-1, with TRBD1 as a possible D gene (5 bases). The CDR3 runs to 14 residues. Trimming cost V 2 bases and J 7 bases, with 12 bases left between them. From germline, CDR1 is PRHDT and CDR2 FYEKMQ (reference sequence). This CDR3 is CASSLSDSRNEQFF. In DNA, the CDR3 is TGTGCCAGCAGCTTAAGTGACAGTCGTAATGAGCAGTTCTTC.

This clonotype was detected ten times or more. V is TRBV2 and J is TRBJ2-7; D is uncertain. This CDR3 comprises 13 residues. Germline V CDR1 and CDR2: SNHLY, FYNNEI. V was cut by 7 bases and J by 0 bases, with 10 bases left in between. The CDR3 DNA sequence: TGTGCCAGCACGGGCGGATCCTCCTACGAGCAGTACTTC. It yields the protein CASTGGSSYEQYF.

This clonotype came up many times. The J gene is TRBJ2-7, the V gene TRBV12-3 or TRBV12-4; maybe TRBD2 (5 bases). This CDR3 region has 12 residues. The V end was cut by 9 bases, the J end by 2 bases, with 11 bases between. The chain's CDR3 is CASATGAYEQYF. CDR3 nucleotide sequence: TGTGCCAGTGCGACCGGGGCCTACGAGCAGTACTTC.

A word on this clonotype: This may arise from a read error, as a much more abundant clone is one base away. This chain links TRBV6-2 or TRBV6-3 with TRBJ1-5, with unresolved D. The CDR3 is 14 residues long. V was shortened by 7 bases and J by 2 bases, with 12 bases between the two germline ends. CDR1 and CDR2 from the germline V gene are MNHEY and SVGEGT. The CDR3 region is CASIAIRGNQPQHF. CDR3 DNA: TGTGCCAGCATTGCTATTCGGGGCAATCAGCCCCAGCATTTT.

This clonotype has only a few counts. The chain links TRBV5-1 to TRBJ1-2; perhaps TRBD1 as D (6 bases). The CDR3 loop spans 14 amino acids. Germline assignment: CDR1 SGHRS and CDR2 YFSETQ. V was shortened by 0 bases and J by 8 bases, with 14 bases between the two germline ends. The CDR3 region has the DNA TGCGCCAGCAGCTTGGGACAGGCTAGGCGGGGCTACACCTTC. This codes for CASSLGQARRGYTF.

The CDR3 loop is CASSIEQNTEAFF. The DNA for the CDR3 is TGTGCCAGTAGTATAGAACAGAACACTGAAGCTTTCTTT. This rearrangement joins TRBV19 to TRBJ1-1; D not resolved. The CDR3 runs to 13 residues. Germline CDR1 LNHDA, CDR2 SQIVND (reference sequence). V dropped 0 bases and J dropped 1 base, with 3 bases sitting between them.

The CDR3 loop is CASSLVGSDSYGYTF. The CDR3 region has the DNA TGTGCCAGCAGCTTAGTGGGGTCGGACAGCTATGGCTACACCTTC. This rearrangement joins TRBV7-9 to TRBJ1-2; possibly TRBD1 for D (6 bases). Germline-derived CDR1 and CDR2 are SEHNR and FQNEAQ (reference sequence). Trimming took 1 base from V and 4 from J, leaving 13 bases between them. The CDR3 consists of 15 residues.

This clonotype has at least ten counts. The V and J genes are TRBV30 and TRBJ2-1; no definite D call. Germline V gene data show CDR1 as GTSNPN and CDR2 as SVGIG (reference sequence). Trimming took off 7 bases at V and 6 bases at J, with 22 bases between the two ends. The CDR3 is made up of 15 amino acids. The CDR3 region is CALTVYGTTTNEQFF. CDR3 DNA: TGTGCCTTGACGGTATACGGAACTACCACCAATGAGCAGTTCTTC.